This T cell receptor (beta chain) was captured by sequencing in a study of blood T cell repertoires in COVID-19. The cohort comprised adults aged 18 to 89 years residing in about two dozen US areas. Method: immunoSEQ multiplex PCR; TCRdb's copy keeps in-frame clones and lacks some. The sample records over 250,000 clones, nearly 90% being singletons. Germline lookup yields CDR1 SGHNT and CDR2 YENEEA. V shed 3 bases, J shed 5 bases, and the junction held 3 bases outside the gene matches. CDR3 length: 14 residues. The sequencing input was PBMCs or T cells enriched from blood (not recorded which). The receptor's source is a woman in her twenties or thirties who had recovered from COVID-19. The chain couples TRBV11-3 to TRBJ2-5; TRBD2 aligns across 10 bases. CDR3 protein: CASSFLAGAETQYF. CDR3 bases: TGTGCCAGCAGCTTTCTAGCGGGGGCCGAGACCCAGTACTTC.